Below, one TCR beta chain is given with its context. Antigen: not known. These data are taken from a study of shared clonotypes between healthy human individuals. Study-wide points: On the whole, naive subsets had larger estimated richness than memory subsets had. Against clonotypes common to all four donors, non-shared ones had lower generation probabilities.

V lost 4 bases to trimming and J lost 5 bases, with 10 bases between them. Germline values: CDR1 SGDLS, CDR2 YYNGEE. The CDR3 contains 12 residues. Source study methods: Sequence data from immunoSEQ were junction-only and lacked quality scores; consequently, filtering differed. Sequenced by immunoSEQ multiplex PCR; TCRdb stores in-frame clones only, minus some. Clone size and V and J calls were adopted from that table, with D and trimming inferred from the DNA. The sample yields fewer than 1.6 million clones, approximately 98.5% seen once. The chain couples TRBV9 to TRBJ2-7; unclear D gene. What was sequenced was naive CD4+ T cells sorted from blood. The subset is: CD45RA+ positively selected. The receptor comes from a man aged 25-45 years in good health. CDR3 sequence: CASSPGRNEQYF. The CDR3 bases are TGTGCCAGCAGCCCCGGAAGGAACGAGCAGTACTTC.